The present entry profiles one T cell receptor beta chain with its context. The antigen is undetermined. CDR3 size: 15 residues. Germline CDR1 WSHSY, CDR2 SAAADI. Losses at the gene ends were 2 bases for V and 4 bases for J; bases not matched to a gene: 5. This sample is drawn from a study of T cell repertoires and HLA-DP antigens. For the study at large: Versus self, one alloantigen differed at one groove amino acid, the other at roughly ten. Study observations and caveats: Previously undetected clones averaged 36.3% and 50.6% against the two alleles respectively.

Deep-resolution sequencing targeted approximately 220,000 T cell genomes in pre-culture CD4+ samples. Sequencing used immunoSEQ multiplex PCR; TCRdb keeps in-frame clones, though not all of them. The sample includes 90,000 to 130,000 clones, 85% to 95% of them seen just once. The genes are TRBV10-2 and TRBJ2-3; 8 nucleotides line up with TRBD1. Sequenced sample: CD4+ T cells from PBMCs. The TCR was taken from a woman in her late teens or twenties in good health and CMV-seronegative. The CDR3 sequence: CASSESQGAADTQYF. CDR3 nucleotides: TGCGCCAGCAGTGAGAGTCAGGGGGCCGCAGATACGCAGTATTTT.